This T cell receptor beta chain was sequenced during a study of early T cells in non-severe SARS-CoV-2 infection. MiXCR, applied by TCRdb to the 5' RACE reads, yields one record per CDR3 protein. This repertoire shows some 30,000 distinct CDR3 sequences, 4% to 5% found once; its top ten account for over 6.5%. Germline CDR1 SGHVS, CDR2 FQNEAQ. This CDR3 region has 13 residues. Losses at the gene ends were 5 bases for V and 8 bases for J; bases not matched to a gene: 4. The chain couples TRBV7-8 to TRBJ2-4; TRBD1 agrees at 9 bases. This sequence was found in an adult who was a healthcare worker with PCR-confirmed SARS-CoV-2 infection or an uninfected control (not recorded which). What was sequenced was whole blood. The CDR3 protein is CASSGDREDIQYF. The CDR3 DNA is TGTGCCAGCAGCGGGGACAGGGAGGACATTCAGTACTTC.